Given below is one T cell receptor (beta chain) in context. Antigen specificity is unknown. The CDR3 is 15 amino acids. Trimming took off 5 bases at V and 0 bases at J, with 14 bases between the two ends. The authors carried out high-throughput sequencing of TCR beta. They applied it to CD8+ and CD4+ T cells obtained from blood. The record originates from a study of CD8 T cells in Susac syndrome. Study results and caveats: Only a relatively small number of individuals were included in the TCR sequencing and HLA analysis.

cDNA came from around 0.5 to 1 ug RNA primed by random hexamers. TCRdb re-derived calls from the immunoSEQ multiplex PCR reads in MiXCR, one entry per CDR3 protein. The sample lists 100,000 to 150,000 distinct CDR3 sequences; approximately 96% were seen once. The chain recombines TRBV12-3 or TRBV12-4 with TRBJ2-7, with D perhaps matching TRBD2 (5 bases). This TCR derives from a human donor in good health. The specimen was CD4+ T cells from PBMCs. DNA for the CDR3: TGTGCCAGCAGTCCAGGAGGTGGTCTCTCCTACGAGCAGTACTTC. Translation: CASSPGGGLSYEQYF.